This T cell receptor (beta chain) was documented in a study of T cells expressing NK-cell markers. With the 5' RACE reads reprocessed, TCRdb shows one record per CDR3 protein and no DNA. The sample totals about 550,000 distinct CDR3 sequences. Sequenced sample: blood T cells: a sorted CD56 or NKG2C T cell subset, CD4+ or CD8+ T cells, or bulk PBMC T cells (not recorded which). This TCR was recovered from a man younger than 35 in good health.

The CDR3 is CSASSDRDYGYTF. The chain recombines TRBV20-1 with TRBJ1-2; TCRdb proposes TRBD1, but this gene call is untestable without DNA. The CDR3 consists of 13 residues. Germline V gene data show CDR1 as DFQATT and CDR2 as SNEGSKA (reference sequence).